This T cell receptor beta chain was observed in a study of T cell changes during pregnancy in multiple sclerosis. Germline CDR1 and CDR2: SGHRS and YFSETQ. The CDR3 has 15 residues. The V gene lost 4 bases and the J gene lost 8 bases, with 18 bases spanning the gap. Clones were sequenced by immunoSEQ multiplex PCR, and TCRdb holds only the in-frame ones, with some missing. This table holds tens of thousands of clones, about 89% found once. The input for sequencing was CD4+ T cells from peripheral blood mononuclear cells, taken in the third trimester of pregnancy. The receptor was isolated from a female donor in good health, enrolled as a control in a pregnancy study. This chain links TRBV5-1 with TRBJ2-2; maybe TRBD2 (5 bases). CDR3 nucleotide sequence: TGCGCCAGCAGCCTGCGCTCGGGGAATACTGGGGAGCTGTTTTTT. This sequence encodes CASSLRSGNTGELFF.